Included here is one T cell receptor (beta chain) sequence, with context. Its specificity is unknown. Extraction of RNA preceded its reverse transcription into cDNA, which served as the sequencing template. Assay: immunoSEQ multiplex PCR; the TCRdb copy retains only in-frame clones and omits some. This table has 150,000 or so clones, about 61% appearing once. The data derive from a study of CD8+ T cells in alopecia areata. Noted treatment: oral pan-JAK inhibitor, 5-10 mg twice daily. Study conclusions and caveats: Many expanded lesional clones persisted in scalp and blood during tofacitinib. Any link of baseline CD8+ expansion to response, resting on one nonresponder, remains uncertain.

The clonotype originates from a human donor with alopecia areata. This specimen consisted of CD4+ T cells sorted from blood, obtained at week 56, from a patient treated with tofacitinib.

The CDR3 region is CSVESQGFCVANVLTF. CDR3 DNA sequence: TGCAGCGTTGAATCACAGGGTTTTTGCGTGGCCAACGTCCTGACTTTC. This rearrangement joins TRBV29-1 to TRBJ2-6; possible D gene TRBD1, 6 bases. The germline V and J ends were trimmed by 2 bases and 6 bases, with 17 bases remaining between them. Germline V gives CDR1 SQVTM, CDR2 ANQGSEA. CDR3 length: 16 amino acids.